The 20 T cell receptor beta chains below all came from one sample that was sequenced in a study of blood T cell repertoires in COVID-19. TCRdb's copy holds only in-frame clones and misses some; the assay was immunoSEQ multiplex PCR. The sample lists hundreds of thousands of clones, approximately 80% occurring once. Source material: PBMCs or T cells enriched from blood (not recorded which). These receptors all come from a man aged 35-49 years who had been exposed to COVID-19.

This sequence joins TRBV5-6 and TRBJ2-1; 8 bases align to TRBD1. Germline V gives CDR1 SGHDT, CDR2 YYEEEE. The CDR3 has 16 amino acids. V lost 0 bases, J lost 4 bases, and 6 bases stayed unmatched. The CDR3 DNA follows: TGTGCCAGCAGCTTGGTCGGACAGGGAAGTTACAATGAGCAGTTCTTC. This gives the protein CASSLVGQGSYNEQFF.

The V gene is TRBV18, the J gene TRBJ1-4; 8 bases are shared with TRBD1. Per the germline V gene, CDR1 is KGHSH and CDR2 is LQKENI. The ends lost 2 bases at V and 6 bases at J; junction bases unmatched: 2. The CDR3 is 14 residues long. CDR3 protein: CASSPGQGDEKLFF. CDR3 sequence (DNA): TGTGCCAGCTCACCAGGACAGGGTGATGAAAAACTGTTTTTT.

The chain combines TRBV20-1 with TRBJ2-1; a weak D match, TRBD2 (5 bases). Trimming removed 8 bases at V and 11 bases at J, with 16 bases between. This CDR3 contains 11 residues. Germline V gene lookup returns CDR1 DFQATT and CDR2 SNEGSKA (reference sequence). The chain's CDR3 is CSTTDRDQQFF. CDR3 DNA sequence: TGCAGTACCACCGACCGGGATCAGCAGTTCTTC.

The chain uses TRBV18 and TRBJ1-1; TRBD1 might be the D (6 bases). The CDR3 totals 12 residues. V dropped 3 bases and J dropped 7 bases, with 9 bases sitting between them. Per the germline V gene, CDR1 is KGHSH and CDR2 is LQKENI. The DNA for the CDR3 is TGTGCCAGCTCACCCAGAGGGGGTGAAGCTTTCTTT. Translation gives CASSPRGGEAFF. Full variable domain (missing parts from reference TRBV18 and TRBJ1-1): NAGVMQNPRHLVRRRGQEARLRCSPMKGHSHVYWYRQLPEEGLKFMVYLQKENIIDESGMPKERFSAEFPKEGPSILRIQQVVRGDSAAYFCASSPRGGEAFFGQGTRLTVV.

The chain has TRBV7-3 and TRBJ2-3, with TRBD1 as a possible D gene (5 bases). Between the trimmed V and J ends, which lost 2 bases and 2 bases, there was a span of 8 bases. This CDR3 spans 14 amino acids. In germline, CDR1 is SGHTA, CDR2 FQGTGA. Here the CDR3 reads CASSLGAVTDTQYF. CDR3 DNA: TGTGCCAGCAGCTTAGGGGCTGTCACAGATACGCAGTATTTT.

The chain links TRBV3-1 (or the pseudogene TRBV3-2) to TRBJ2-1, with D possibly matching TRBD1 (5 bases). The CDR3 has 16 residues. CDR1 is LGHDT and CDR2 is YNNKEL in the germline V gene (reference sequence). V was cut by 1 base and J by 3 bases, with 13 bases left in between. The CDR3 is CASSQGAGLGYNEQFF. CDR3 sequence (DNA): TGTGCCAGCAGCCAAGGGGCAGGGTTGGGCTACAATGAGCAGTTCTTC.

The chain links TRBV5-1 to TRBJ2-3, with 11 bases aligning to TRBD2. Germline V gene lookup returns CDR1 SGHRS and CDR2 YFSETQ. V lost 1 base to trimming and J lost 5 bases; unmatched junction nucleotides: 6. The CDR3 consists of 16 residues. CDR3 sequence (DNA): TGCGCCAGCAGCTTGACTAGCGGGAGTGGGATAGATACGCAGTATTTT. Translating gives CASSLTSGSGIDTQYF.

Written as DNA, the CDR3 is TGTGCCAGCAGCTTAGGCCCCGTTAAAAGCGTACCAGATACGCAGTATTTT. This gives the protein CASSLGPVKSVPDTQYF. The chain combines TRBV7-2 with TRBJ2-3; no definite D call. The CDR3 has 17 residues. Trimming took off 1 base at V and 4 bases at J, with 18 bases between the two ends. Looked up from germline, CDR1 is SGHTA and CDR2 is FQGNSA.

The chain uses TRBV6-5 and TRBJ1-6; 10 bases match TRBD1. Germline assignment: CDR1 MNHEY and CDR2 SVGAGI. Trimming cost V 5 bases and J 14 bases; bases outside gene matches: 9. There are 14 residues in the CDR3. The CDR3 region is CASSPGTGAAALHF. The CDR3, as DNA: TGTGCCAGCAGTCCGGGGACAGGGGCAGCGGCCCTCCACTTT.

This clone turned up a few times. The chain joins TRBV7-9 to TRBJ1-5; perhaps TRBD1 as D (6 bases). The V gene's germline CDR1 is SEHNR and CDR2 FQNEAQ (reference sequence). The CDR3 is 15 residues long. The V gene lost 5 bases and the J gene lost 1 base, with 12 bases spanning the gap. The CDR3 DNA sequence: TGTGCCAGCAGCCCGTCAGGGGTGAGCAATCAGCCCCAGCATTTT. Its translation is CASSPSGVSNQPQHF.

The chain uses TRBV7-3 and TRBJ1-1, with D possibly TRBD1 on 5 matching bases. Germline lookup yields CDR1 SGHTA and CDR2 FQGTGA. V was cut by 3 bases and J by 0 bases, with 8 bases left in between. The CDR3 is made up of 14 amino acids. CDR3 coding DNA: TGTGCCAGCAGCTTTGACAGCTTGAACACTGAAGCTTTCTTT. This codes for CASSFDSLNTEAFF. Variable domain in full (rest from reference TRBV7-3 and TRBJ1-1): GAGVSQTPSNKVTEKGKYVELRCDPISGHTALYWYRQSLGQGPEFLIYFQGTGAADDSGLPNDRFFAVRPEGSVSTLKIQRTERGDSAVYLCASSFDSLNTEAFFGQGTRLTVV.

J is TRBJ2-7 and V is TRBV11-2; TRBD2 is a possible D gene (6 bases). CDR3 length: 13 amino acids. The V gene's germline CDR1 is SGHAT and CDR2 FQNNGV. The V end lost 3 bases, the J end lost 2 bases, and 8 bases lay between the germline ends. For the CDR3, the DNA is TGTGCCAGCAGCTTTAGCGGAGCCTACGAGCAGTACTTC. Protein sequence: CASSFSGAYEQYF. Full variable domain (outside the CDR3, taken from reference TRBV11-2 and TRBJ2-7): EAGVAQSPRYKIIEKRQSVAFWCNPISGHATLYWYQQILGQGPKLLIQFQNNGVVDDSQLPKDRFSAERLKGVDSTLKIQPAKLEDSAVYLCASSFSGAYEQYFGPGTRLTVT.

The chain has TRBV19 and TRBJ2-1; D uncertain. This CDR3 has 11 residues. Germline CDR1 and CDR2: LNHDA and SQIVND (reference sequence). With 7 bases removed from V and 12 bases from J, the gap between germline ends came to 13 bases. CDR3 sequence (DNA): TGTGCCAGTACGGAAAAGCGAGCGCAGTTCTTC. Its protein is CASTEKRAQFF.

This clone showed up just once. The gene calls are TRBV18 and TRBJ1-5; 12 nucleotides agree with TRBD1. Germline V gene lookup returns CDR1 KGHSH and CDR2 LQKENI. V dropped 3 bases and J dropped 7; count of bases not matched to a gene: 4. The CDR3 runs to 15 residues. The CDR3 nucleotides read TGTGCCAGCTCACCCCAGGGACAGGGGGCGCAGCCCCAGCATTTT. It translates to CASSPQGQGAQPQHF. Variable domain in full (rest from reference TRBV18 and TRBJ1-5): NAGVMQNPRHLVRRRGQEARLRCSPMKGHSHVYWYRQLPEEGLKFMVYLQKENIIDESGMPKERFSAEFPKEGPSILRIQQVVRGDSAAYFCASSPQGQGAQPQHFGDGTRLSIL.

V usage is TRBV30 and J usage is TRBJ2-3; D uncertain. CDR3 length: 11 residues. V lost 5 bases, J lost 5 bases, and 8 bases lay in between. Germline assignment: CDR1 GTSNPN and CDR2 SVGIG (reference sequence). CDR3 amino acids: CAWERRDTQYF. The CDR3 nucleotides are TGTGCCTGGGAGAGGAGAGATACGCAGTATTTT.

This clone was seen once. The V call is TRBV5-4, the J call TRBJ2-7; D call uncertain. The CDR3 consists of 13 residues. Germline CDR1 reads SGHNT; CDR2 reads YYREEE (reference sequence). V was cut by 6 bases and J by 4 bases, with 14 bases left in between. The CDR3 here is CASNSPPGYEQYF. Written as DNA, the CDR3 is TGTGCCAGCAACTCACCTCCCGGTTACGAGCAGTACTTC.

The chain has TRBV4-2 and TRBJ2-1; 10 bases are a match to TRBD2. The CDR3 has 15 residues. The germline V gene has CDR1 LGHNA and CDR2 YNFKEQ. Trimming cost V 1 base and J 7 bases; bases outside gene matches: 4. This chain's CDR3 is CASSQGTSGRNEQFF. CDR3 DNA sequence: TGTGCCAGCAGCCAAGGGACTAGCGGAAGGAATGAGCAGTTCTTC.

This clone has more than one count but fewer than ten. The gene calls are TRBV29-1 and TRBJ2-7; maybe TRBD1 (6 bases). Germline lookup yields CDR1 SQVTM and CDR2 ANQGSEA. The V end lost 3 bases, the J end lost 5 bases, and 11 bases lay between the germline ends. The length of the CDR3 is 12 residues. As DNA, the CDR3 is TGCAGCGTTGAGGCCAGGGGAAACGAGCAGTACTTC. Its protein product is CSVEARGNEQYF.

On this clone: This sample includes further DNA sequences coding for the same CDR3. The genes are TRBV19 and TRBJ2-7; 8 bases align to TRBD1. This CDR3 has 14 residues. Germline CDR1 and CDR2: LNHDA and SQIVND (reference sequence). Unmatched junction bases numbered 2, after V lost 3 bases and J lost 1 base. Here the CDR3 reads CASSIRQGSYEQYF. CDR3 sequence (DNA): TGTGCCAGTAGTATCCGACAGGGGTCCTACGAGCAGTACTTC.

J is TRBJ2-1 and V is TRBV29-1; D not resolved. The CDR3 loop spans 12 amino acids. Germline-derived CDR1 and CDR2 are SQVTM and ANQGSEA. V was shortened by 3 bases and J by 6 bases, with 9 bases between the two germline ends. This CDR3 is CSVEWRINEQFF. CDR3 coding DNA: TGCAGCGTTGAGTGGAGAATCAATGAGCAGTTCTTC.